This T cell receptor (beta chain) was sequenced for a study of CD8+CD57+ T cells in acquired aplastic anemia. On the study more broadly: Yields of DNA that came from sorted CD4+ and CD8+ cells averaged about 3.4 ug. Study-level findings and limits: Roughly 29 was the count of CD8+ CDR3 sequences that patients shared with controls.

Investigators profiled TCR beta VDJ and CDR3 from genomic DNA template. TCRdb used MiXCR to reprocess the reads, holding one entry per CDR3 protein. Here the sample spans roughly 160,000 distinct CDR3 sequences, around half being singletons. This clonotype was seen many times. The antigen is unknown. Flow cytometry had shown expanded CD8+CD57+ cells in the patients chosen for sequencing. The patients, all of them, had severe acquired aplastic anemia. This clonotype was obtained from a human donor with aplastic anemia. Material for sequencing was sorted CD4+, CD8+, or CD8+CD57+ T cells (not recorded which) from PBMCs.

The CDR3 DNA reads TGTGCCAGCAGCTTAGAGGTCGGGAGGGCCTACGAGCAGTACTTC. It is translated as CASSLEVGRAYEQYF. V usage is TRBV7-6 and J usage is TRBJ2-7; 8 bases agree with TRBD2. The CDR3 is 15 amino acids. The junction had 4 bases not matched to a gene; V was cut back by 1 base and J by 2 bases. Germline lookup yields CDR1 SGHVS and CDR2 FNYEAQ.